This record looks at one T cell receptor (beta chain) sequence and its context. The CDR3 is cut off 3 residues early in the read; its end comes from the germline J gene. Other DNA variants within this sample encode the same CDR3. CDR1 is KGHSH and CDR2 is LQKENI in the germline V gene. CDR3 length: 17 amino acids. V shed 6 bases and J shed 5 bases, with 23 bases lying between them. This sample was included in a study of T cells in women clearing cervical HPV infection. Here immunoSEQ multiplex PCR was the method, and the copy in TCRdb shows in-frame clones only, minus some. Its table records 30,000 to 45,000 clones.

The sample comprised blood buffy coat. The receptor's source is a woman between 18 and 69 years old with a cervical HPV16 infection that either progressed to CIN3+ or cleared (not recorded which). The chain uses TRBV18 and TRBJ2-1, with D tentatively TRBD1 (5 bases). CDR3 in amino acids: CASSPPSGQGNDNEQFF. CDR3 DNA (partial): TGTGCCAGCTCCCCCCCCTCCGGGCAGGGCAACGACAATGAG.